This entry lists 2 T cell receptor beta chains sequenced from one sample in a study of control samples from healthy donors and cancer patients. Sequenced by immunoSEQ multiplex PCR; TCRdb stores in-frame clones only, minus some. This table has 100,000 or so clones, more than 85% appearing once. The specimen was blood. All receptors come from a young woman in good health.

V and J are TRBV28 and TRBJ2-3; D not certain. Germline values: CDR1 MDHEN, CDR2 SYDVKM. V dropped 3 bases and J dropped 2 bases, with 6 bases sitting between them. The CDR3 contains 13 residues. In DNA, the CDR3 is TGTGCCAGCAGTTTCCTAAACACAGATACGCAGTATTTT. Amino acids: CASSFLNTDTQYF.

This clone was recorded only once. J is TRBJ2-1 and V is TRBV12-3 or TRBV12-4; the D is unclear. The CDR3 contains 11 residues. Deletions cut 8 bases from V and 6 bases from J, with 8 bases between. The DNA for the CDR3 is TGTGCCAGCCAAGCCCTCAATGAGCAGTTCTTC. This translates into CASQALNEQFF.